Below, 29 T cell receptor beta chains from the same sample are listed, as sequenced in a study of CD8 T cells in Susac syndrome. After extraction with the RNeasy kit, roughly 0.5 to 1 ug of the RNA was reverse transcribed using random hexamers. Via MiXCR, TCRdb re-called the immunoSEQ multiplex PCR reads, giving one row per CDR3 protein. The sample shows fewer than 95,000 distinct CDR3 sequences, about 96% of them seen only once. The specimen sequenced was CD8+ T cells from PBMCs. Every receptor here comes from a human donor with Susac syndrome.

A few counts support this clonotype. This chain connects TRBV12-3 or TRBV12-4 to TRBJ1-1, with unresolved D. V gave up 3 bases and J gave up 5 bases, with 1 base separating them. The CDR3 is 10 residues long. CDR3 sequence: CASSFTEAFF. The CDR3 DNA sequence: TGTGCCAGCAGTTTTACTGAAGCTTTCTTT.

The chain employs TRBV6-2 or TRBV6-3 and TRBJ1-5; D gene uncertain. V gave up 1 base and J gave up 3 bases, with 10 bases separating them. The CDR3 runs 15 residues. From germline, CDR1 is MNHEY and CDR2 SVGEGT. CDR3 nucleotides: TGTGCCAGCAGTTACTGGGCAGGAATCAATCAGCCCCAGCATTTT. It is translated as CASSYWAGINQPQHF.

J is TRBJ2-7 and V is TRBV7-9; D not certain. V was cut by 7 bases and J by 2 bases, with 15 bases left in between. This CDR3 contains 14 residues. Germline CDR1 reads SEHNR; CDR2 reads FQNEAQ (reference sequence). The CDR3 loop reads CASTPGPVTYEQYF. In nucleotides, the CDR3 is TGTGCCAGCACCCCTGGGCCGGTCACCTACGAGCAGTACTTC.

The CDR3 DNA reads as TGCAGGGCTGACAGGGCAGGAGTCGGTTCCCAGTACTTC. Protein sequence: CRADRAGVGSQYF. The genes are TRBV20-1 and TRBJ2-5; 7 nucleotides align to TRBD1. The CDR3 is 13 amino acids. Germline assignment: CDR1 DFQATT and CDR2 SNEGSKA (reference sequence).

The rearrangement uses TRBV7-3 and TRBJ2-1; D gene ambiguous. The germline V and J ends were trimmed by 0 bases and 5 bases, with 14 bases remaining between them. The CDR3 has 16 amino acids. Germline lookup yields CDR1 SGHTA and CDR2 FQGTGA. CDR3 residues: CASSLTRRGRNNEQFF. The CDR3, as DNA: TGTGCCAGCAGCTTAACGAGACGTGGCCGAAACAATGAGCAGTTCTTC. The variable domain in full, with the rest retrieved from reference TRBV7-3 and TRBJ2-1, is GAGVSQTPSNKVTEKGKYVELRCDPISGHTALYWYRQSLGQGPEFLIYFQGTGAADDSGLPNDRFFAVRPEGSVSTLKIQRTERGDSAVYLCASSLTRRGRNNEQFFGPGTRLTVL.

CDR3 bases: TGTGCCAGCAGGCCCCAAACAGGGGATCTTTACAATGAGCAGTTCTTC. This codes for CASRPQTGDLYNEQFF. This chain joins TRBV5-4 and TRBJ2-1, with TRBD1 identical over 7 bases. The V gene's germline CDR1 is SGHNT and CDR2 YYREEE (reference sequence). The CDR3 covers 16 residues. V lost 5 bases, J lost 4 bases, and 12 bases stayed unmatched.

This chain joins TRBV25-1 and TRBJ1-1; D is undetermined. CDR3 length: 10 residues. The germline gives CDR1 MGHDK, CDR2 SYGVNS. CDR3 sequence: CAKSGTEAFF. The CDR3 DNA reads TGTGCAAAGAGTGGGACTGAAGCTTTCTTT. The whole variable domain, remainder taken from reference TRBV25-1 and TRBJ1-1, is EADIYQTPRYLVIGTGKKITLECSQTMGHDKMYWYQQDPGMELHLIHYSYGVNSTEKGDLSSESTVSRIRTEHFPLTLESARPSHTSQYLCAKSGTEAFFGQGTRLTVV.

CDR3 nucleotides: TGTGCCAGCTCACCAAGGGCGGGGAGTTCAGATACGCAGTATTTT. As protein: CASSPRAGSSDTQYF. This rearrangement joins TRBV18 to TRBJ2-3; tentatively, D is TRBD2 (6 bases). The CDR3 has 15 amino acids. CDR1 and CDR2 (germline): KGHSH, LQKENI. V gave up 2 bases and J gave up 4 bases, with 13 bases separating them.

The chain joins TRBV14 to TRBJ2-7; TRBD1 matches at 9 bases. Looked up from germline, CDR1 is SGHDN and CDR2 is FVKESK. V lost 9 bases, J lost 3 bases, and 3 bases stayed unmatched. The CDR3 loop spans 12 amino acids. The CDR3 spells CARGQGRYEQYF. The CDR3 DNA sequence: TGTGCCAGGGGACAGGGTCGCTACGAGCAGTACTTC.

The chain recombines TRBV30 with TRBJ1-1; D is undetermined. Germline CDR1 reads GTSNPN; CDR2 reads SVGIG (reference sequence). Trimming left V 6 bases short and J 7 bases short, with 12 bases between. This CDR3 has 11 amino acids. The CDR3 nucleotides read TGTGCCTGCCATGGAGGTGTTGAAGCTTTCTTT. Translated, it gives CACHGGVEAFF.

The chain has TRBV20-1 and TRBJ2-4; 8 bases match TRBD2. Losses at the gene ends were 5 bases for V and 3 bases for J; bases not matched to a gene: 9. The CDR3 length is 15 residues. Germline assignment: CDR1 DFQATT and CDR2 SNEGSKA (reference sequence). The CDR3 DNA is TGCAGTGCTGGGGTCCGGCGGGGGGACAAAAACATTCAGTACTTC. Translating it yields CSAGVRRGDKNIQYF.

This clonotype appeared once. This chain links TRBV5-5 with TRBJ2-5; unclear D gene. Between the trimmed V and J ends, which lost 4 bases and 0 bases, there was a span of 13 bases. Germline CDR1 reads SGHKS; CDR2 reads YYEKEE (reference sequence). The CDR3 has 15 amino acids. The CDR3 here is CASSDLTRDQETQYF. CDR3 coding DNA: TGTGCCAGCAGCGACTTAACCCGGGACCAAGAGACCCAGTACTTC.

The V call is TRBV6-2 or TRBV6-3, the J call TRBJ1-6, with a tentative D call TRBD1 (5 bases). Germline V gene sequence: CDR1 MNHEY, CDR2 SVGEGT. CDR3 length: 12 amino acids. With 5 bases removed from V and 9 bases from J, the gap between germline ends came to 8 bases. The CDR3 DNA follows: TGTGCCAGCAGTACCGGGGGTTCACCCCTCCACTTT. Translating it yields CASSTGGSPLHF.

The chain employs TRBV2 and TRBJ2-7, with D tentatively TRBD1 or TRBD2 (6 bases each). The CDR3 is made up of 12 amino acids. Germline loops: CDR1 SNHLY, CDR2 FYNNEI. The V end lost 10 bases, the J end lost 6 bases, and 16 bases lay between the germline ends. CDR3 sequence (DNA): TGTGCCACCGTAAGGGGGGAATCCGAGCAGTACTTC. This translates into CATVRGESEQYF.

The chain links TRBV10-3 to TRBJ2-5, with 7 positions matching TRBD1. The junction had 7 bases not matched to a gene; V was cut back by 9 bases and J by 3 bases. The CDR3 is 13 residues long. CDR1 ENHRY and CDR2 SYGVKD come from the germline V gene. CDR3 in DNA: TGTGCCATGGCCGGGACAGCTAAAGAGACCCAGTACTTC. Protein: CAMAGTAKETQYF.

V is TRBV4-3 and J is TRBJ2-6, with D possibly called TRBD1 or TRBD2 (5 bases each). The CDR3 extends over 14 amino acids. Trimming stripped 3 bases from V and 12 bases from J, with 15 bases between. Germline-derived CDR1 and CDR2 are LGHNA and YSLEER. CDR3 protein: CASSHGDGVGVLTF. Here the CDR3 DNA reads TGCGCCAGCAGCCATGGGGACGGGGTCGGCGTCCTGACTTTC.

CDR3 nucleotides: TGCAGTGCTAGGTCGACAGGGAGGGACTATGGCTACACCTTC. The encoded protein is CSARSTGRDYGYTF. The chain has TRBV20-1 and TRBJ1-2, with 7 bases aligning to TRBD1. The V gene's germline CDR1 is DFQATT and CDR2 SNEGSKA (reference sequence). The CDR3 is 14 residues long. V was clipped by 3 bases and J by 3 bases; unmatched bases: 7.

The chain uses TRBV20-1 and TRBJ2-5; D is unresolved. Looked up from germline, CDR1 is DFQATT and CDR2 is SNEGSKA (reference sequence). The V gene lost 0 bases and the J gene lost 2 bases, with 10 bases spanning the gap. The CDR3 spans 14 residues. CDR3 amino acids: CSAREAFGQETQYF. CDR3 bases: TGCAGTGCTAGAGAGGCATTTGGACAAGAGACCCAGTACTTC.

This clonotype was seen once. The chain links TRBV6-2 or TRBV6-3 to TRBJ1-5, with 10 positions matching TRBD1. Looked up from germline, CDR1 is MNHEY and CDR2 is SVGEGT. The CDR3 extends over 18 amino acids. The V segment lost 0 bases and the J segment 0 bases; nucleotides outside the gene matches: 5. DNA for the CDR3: TGTGCCAGCAGTTACTCCCGGGACAGGGGATATAGCAATCAGCCCCAGCATTTT. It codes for CASSYSRDRGYSNQPQHF.

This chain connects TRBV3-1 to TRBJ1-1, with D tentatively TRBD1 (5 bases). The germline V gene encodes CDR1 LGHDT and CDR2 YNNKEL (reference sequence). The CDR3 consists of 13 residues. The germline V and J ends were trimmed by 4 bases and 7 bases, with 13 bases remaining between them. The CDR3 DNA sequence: TGTGCCAGCAGCCCGGGACGGAGCTATGAAGCTTTCTTT. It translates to CASSPGRSYEAFF.

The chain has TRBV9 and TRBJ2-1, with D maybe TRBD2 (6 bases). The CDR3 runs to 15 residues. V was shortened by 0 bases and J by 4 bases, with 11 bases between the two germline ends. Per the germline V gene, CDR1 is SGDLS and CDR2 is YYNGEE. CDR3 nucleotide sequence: TGTGCCAGCAGCGTAGTTGGGGGGATTTACAATGAGCAGTTCTTC. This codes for CASSVVGGIYNEQFF.

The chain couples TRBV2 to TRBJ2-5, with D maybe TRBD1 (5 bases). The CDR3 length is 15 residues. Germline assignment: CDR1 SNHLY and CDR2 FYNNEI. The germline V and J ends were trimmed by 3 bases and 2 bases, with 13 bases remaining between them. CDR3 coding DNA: TGTGCCAGCAGTGATATTCAGGGAACACAAGAGACCCAGTACTTC. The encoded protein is CASSDIQGTQETQYF. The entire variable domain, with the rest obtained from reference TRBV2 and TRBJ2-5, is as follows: EPEVTQTPSHQVTQMGQEVILRCVPISNHLYFYWYRQILGQKVEFLVSFYNNEISEKSEIFDDQFSVERPDGSNFTLKIRSTKLEDSAMYFCASSDIQGTQETQYFGPGTRLLVL.

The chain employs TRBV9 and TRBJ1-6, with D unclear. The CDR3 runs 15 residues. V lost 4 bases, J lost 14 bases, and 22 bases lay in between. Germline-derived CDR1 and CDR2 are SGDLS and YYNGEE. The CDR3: CASSPTDWAGRALHF. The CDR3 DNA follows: TGTGCCAGCAGCCCGACCGACTGGGCTGGGAGGGCCCTCCACTTT.

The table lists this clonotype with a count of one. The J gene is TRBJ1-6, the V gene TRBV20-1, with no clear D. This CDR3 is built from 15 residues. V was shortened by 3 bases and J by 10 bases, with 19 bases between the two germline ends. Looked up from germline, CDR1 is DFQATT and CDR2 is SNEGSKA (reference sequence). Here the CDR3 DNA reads TGCAGTGCTAGTCGGACCCGCAACAAACGGTCACCCCTCCACTTT. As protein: CSASRTRNKRSPLHF.

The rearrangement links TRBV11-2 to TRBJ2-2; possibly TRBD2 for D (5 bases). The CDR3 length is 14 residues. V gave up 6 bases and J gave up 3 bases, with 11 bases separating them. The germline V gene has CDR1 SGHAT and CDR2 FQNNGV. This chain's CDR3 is CASSYRGYTGELFF. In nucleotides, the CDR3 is TGTGCCAGCAGTTACCGGGGTTACACCGGGGAGCTGTTTTTT.

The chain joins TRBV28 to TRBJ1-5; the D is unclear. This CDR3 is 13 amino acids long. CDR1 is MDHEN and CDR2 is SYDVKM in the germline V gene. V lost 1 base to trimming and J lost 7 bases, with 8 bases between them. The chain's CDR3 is CASSLLVGQPQHF. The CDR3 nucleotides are TGTGCCAGCAGTTTATTGGTCGGACAGCCCCAGCATTTT.

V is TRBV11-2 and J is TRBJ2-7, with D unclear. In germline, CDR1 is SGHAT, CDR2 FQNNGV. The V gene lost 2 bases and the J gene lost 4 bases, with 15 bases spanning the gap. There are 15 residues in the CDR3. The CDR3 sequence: CASSLSAGPLYEQYF. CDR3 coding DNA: TGTGCCAGCAGCTTAAGCGCAGGCCCCCTGTACGAGCAGTACTTC.

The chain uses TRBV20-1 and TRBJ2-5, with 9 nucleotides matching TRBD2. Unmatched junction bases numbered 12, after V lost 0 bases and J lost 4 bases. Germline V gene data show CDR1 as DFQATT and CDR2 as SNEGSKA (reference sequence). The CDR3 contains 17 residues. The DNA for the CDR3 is TGCAGTGCTAGAGATCCTAATAGCGGGGGCCTAAGAGAGACCCAGTACTTC. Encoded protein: CSARDPNSGGLRETQYF.

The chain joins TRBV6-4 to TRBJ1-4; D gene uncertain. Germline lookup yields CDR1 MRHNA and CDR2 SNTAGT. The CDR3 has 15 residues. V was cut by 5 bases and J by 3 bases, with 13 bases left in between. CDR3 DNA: TGTGCCAGCAGTAATACCGGACTTCCTAATGAAAAACTGTTTTTT. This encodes CASSNTGLPNEKLFF.